This TCR beta chain appears in the sequencing data of a study of T-cell memory formation after mild COVID-19 (dated by TCRdb to about 2021). As for the study more broadly: Most TCR sequence clusters were specific to one of the two donors. T-cell clones expanding and contracting after mild COVID-19 in a couple of donors were tracked by longitudinal TCRalpha and TCRbeta repertoire sequencing. The cohort comprised two young, previously healthy adult volunteers, one female and one male.

Paper-wide results and their limitations: Contracting CD4+ clones turned up mainly in the CM and EM memory subsets, whereas EMRA was where CD8+ clones were enriched. Whether the second-wave clones peaking on day 37 were SARS-CoV-2 specific was not confirmed. Only a couple of mild cases were covered by the study, and larger cohorts that include severe cases with pre-infection samples were considered necessary. Clones contracting from day 15 to 85 had balanced CD4/CD8 phenotypes, while a second wave expanding from day 15 to 37 was biased towards CD4+. Some responding clones were detected in pre-infection memory, suggesting pre-existing cross-reactive memory T cells joined the SARS-CoV-2 response.

The germline V gene yields MGHRA for CDR1 and YSYEKL for CDR2. Measured from the cysteine to the phenylalanine, the CDR3 is 16 residues long. Only the CDR3 part of the read is kept: 48 bases, read in frame from the first base. The V end loses 3 bases and the J end loses 9 bases, and a stretch of 20 bases separates them. Ficoll-Paque density gradient centrifugation was used to isolate PBMCs. For sequencing, an Illumina NovaSeq 6000 was employed. TCRalpha and TCRbeta cDNA libraries were constructed by 5'RACE with constant-segment primers, with sample barcodes and unique molecular identifiers being introduced. Trizol reagent was used to extract RNA from every sample. Library amplification was performed in two PCR steps, and a second sample barcode and Illumina TruSeq adapters were introduced in the second step. The libraries were sequenced on an Illumina NovaSeq using 2 x 150 bp paired-end reads. Concerning the study's data processing: The reads were demultiplexed and collapsed into UMI-guided consensus sequences using migec v1.2.7. With mixcr v2.1.11, UMI consensuses were aligned to TRA and TRB V and J templates and assembled into clonotypes. Expanded or contracted clonotypes were those called significant by both edgeR and NoisET, with noise models trained on biological replicates. edgeR calls used a false discovery rate-adjusted p below 0.01 and a log2 fold-change threshold of 1. As an exploratory analysis of dynamics, max-normalized trajectories of the 1000 most abundant clonotypes were examined by PCA with hierarchical clustering. Separately sequenced CD4+ and CD8+ repertoires were used to assign the CD4 or CD8 phenotype of responding clones. TCRdb cleaned the public reads at Q25 with fastp, built clones with MiXCR and kept in-frame beta chains. Every distinct CDR3 protein forms one entry, paired with its most common genes and DNA. The V and J calls come from TCRdb's annotation, not from the publication. The sample table holds about 15,000 distinct CDR3 sequences, of which about a fifth were seen once. The ten most abundant clones make up 55% to 65% of the sample.

This clonotype has a count of ten or more. No cognate antigen has been identified for it. Base qualities are missing; no much larger clone stands one base away. Material: PBMCs or a T cell subset sorted from them (not recorded which). The chain is encoded by TRBV4-1 joined to TRBJ2-2; a tentative D call is TRBD1 (5 bases match). The receptor's source is a man aged 18-30 years who had mild COVID-19 (a few samples of this study predate the infection). The sample titles of this study are shuffled in the database, so cell type and time point are left out; the donor was told from shared clones. The CDR3 protein sequence reads: CASSHHHPSQGRELFF. The nucleotide sequence is given as TGCGCCAGCAGCCACCACCACCCTTCGCAGGGTCGGGAGCTGTTTTTT.